These 6 T cell receptor beta chains were sequenced from one sample in a study of CD8+ T cells in alopecia areata. Extracted RNA was reverse transcribed into cDNA, the sequencing template. This table comes from immunoSEQ multiplex PCR, and its TCRdb copy is limited to in-frame clones, with some not included. The table records 140,000 to 150,000 clones, approximately 50% of them present only once. Sequencing was performed on CD4+ T cells sorted from blood, taken at week 0. The source is a human donor with alopecia areata.

This clone has more than one count but fewer than ten. The chain is built from TRBV4-1 and TRBJ1-1, with unresolved D. The CDR3 is 16 residues long. V lost 0 bases and J lost 0, with 11 bases in between. Looked up from germline, CDR1 is MGHRA and CDR2 is YSYEKL. The CDR3: CASSQDPQWMNTEAFF. CDR3 coding DNA: TGCGCCAGCAGCCAAGATCCTCAGTGGATGAACACTGAAGCTTTCTTT.

This clone was counted only a few times. As DNA, the CDR3 is TGTGCAGGCAGTCCGGGACCCGACACAGATACGCAGTATTTT. It yields the protein CAGSPGPDTDTQYF. The rearrangement uses TRBV9 and TRBJ2-3, with D perhaps being TRBD1 or TRBD2 (5 bases each). Germline V CDR1 and CDR2: SGDLS, YYNGEE. The CDR3 sequence is 14 residues long.

The J gene is TRBJ2-2, the V gene TRBV30; a weak D match, TRBD1 (6 bases). This CDR3 is 13 amino acids long. CDR1 is GTSNPN and CDR2 is SVGIG in the germline V gene (reference sequence). The V end lost 3 bases, the J end lost 6 bases, and 11 bases lay between the germline ends. Written as DNA, the CDR3 is TGTGCCTGGAGACGGAAGGGGGCCGGGGAGCTGTTTTTT. It is translated as CAWRRKGAGELFF. The entire variable domain, with the rest obtained from reference TRBV30 and TRBJ2-2, is as follows: SQTIHQWPATLVQPVGSPLSLECTVEGTSNPNLYWYRQAAGRGLQLLFYSVGIGQISSEVPQNLSASRPQDRQFILSSKKLLLSDSGFYLCAWRRKGAGELFFGEGSRLTVL.

The rearrangement joins TRBV10-3 to TRBJ1-5, with a tentative D call TRBD1 (5 bases). The CDR3 has 15 amino acids. The germline gives CDR1 ENHRY, CDR2 SYGVKD. The V end lost 2 bases, the J end lost 4 bases, and 12 bases lay between the germline ends. CDR3 protein: CAISEGTMANQPQHF. CDR3 nucleotides: TGTGCCATCAGTGAGGGGACGATGGCGAATCAGCCCCAGCATTTT.

The chain employs TRBV18 and TRBJ2-7; 10 bases line up with TRBD2. The CDR3 spans 14 residues. J lost 3 bases, V lost 1 base, and 0 bases had no gene match. The germline CDR1 and CDR2 sequences are KGHSH and LQKENI. CDR3: CASSPQREGYEQYF. In nucleotides, the CDR3 is TGTGCCAGCTCACCACAGCGGGAGGGCTACGAGCAGTACTTC.

The chain couples TRBV4-2 to TRBJ2-5; D remains unclear. Germline CDR1 LGHNA, CDR2 YNFKEQ. The CDR3 has 14 amino acids. Trimming shortened V by 2 bases and J by 2 bases, and 9 bases separated the two germline ends. The CDR3 DNA reads as TGTGCCAGCAGCCAACGAGGTTCTCAAGAGACCCAGTACTTC. Translated: CASSQRGSQETQYF.